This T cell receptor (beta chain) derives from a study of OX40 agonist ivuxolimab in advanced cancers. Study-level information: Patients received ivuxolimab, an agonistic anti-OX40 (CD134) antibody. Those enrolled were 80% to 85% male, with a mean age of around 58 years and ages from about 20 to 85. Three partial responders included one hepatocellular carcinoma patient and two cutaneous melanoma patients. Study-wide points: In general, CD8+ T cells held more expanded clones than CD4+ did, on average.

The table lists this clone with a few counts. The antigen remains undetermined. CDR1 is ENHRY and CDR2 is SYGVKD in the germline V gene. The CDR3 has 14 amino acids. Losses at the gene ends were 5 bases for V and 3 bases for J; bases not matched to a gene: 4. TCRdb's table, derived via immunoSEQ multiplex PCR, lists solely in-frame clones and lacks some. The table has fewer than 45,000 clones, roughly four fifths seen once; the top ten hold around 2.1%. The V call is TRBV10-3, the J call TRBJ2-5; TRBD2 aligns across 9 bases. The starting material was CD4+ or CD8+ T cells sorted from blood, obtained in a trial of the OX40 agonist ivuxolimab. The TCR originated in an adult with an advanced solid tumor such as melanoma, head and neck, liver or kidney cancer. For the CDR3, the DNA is TGTGCCATCAGTCCGACTAGCGGAGAAGAGACCCAGTACTTC. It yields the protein CAISPTSGEETQYF.